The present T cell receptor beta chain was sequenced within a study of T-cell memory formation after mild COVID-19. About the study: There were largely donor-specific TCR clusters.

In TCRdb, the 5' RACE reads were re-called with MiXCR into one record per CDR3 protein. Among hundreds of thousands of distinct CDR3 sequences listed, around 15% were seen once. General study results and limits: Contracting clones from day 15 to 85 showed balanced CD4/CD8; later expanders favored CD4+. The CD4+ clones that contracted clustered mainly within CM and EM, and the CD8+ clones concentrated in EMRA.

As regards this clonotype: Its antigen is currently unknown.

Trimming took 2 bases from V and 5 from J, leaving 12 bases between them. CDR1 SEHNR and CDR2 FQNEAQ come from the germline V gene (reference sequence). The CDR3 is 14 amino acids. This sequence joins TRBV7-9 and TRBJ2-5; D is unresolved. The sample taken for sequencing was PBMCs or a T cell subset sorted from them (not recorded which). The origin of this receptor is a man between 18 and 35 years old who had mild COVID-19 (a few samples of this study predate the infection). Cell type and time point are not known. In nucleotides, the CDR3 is TGTGCCAGCAGCTTATTGCAGCAAAAGGAGACCCAGTACTTC. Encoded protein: CASSLLQQKETQYF.